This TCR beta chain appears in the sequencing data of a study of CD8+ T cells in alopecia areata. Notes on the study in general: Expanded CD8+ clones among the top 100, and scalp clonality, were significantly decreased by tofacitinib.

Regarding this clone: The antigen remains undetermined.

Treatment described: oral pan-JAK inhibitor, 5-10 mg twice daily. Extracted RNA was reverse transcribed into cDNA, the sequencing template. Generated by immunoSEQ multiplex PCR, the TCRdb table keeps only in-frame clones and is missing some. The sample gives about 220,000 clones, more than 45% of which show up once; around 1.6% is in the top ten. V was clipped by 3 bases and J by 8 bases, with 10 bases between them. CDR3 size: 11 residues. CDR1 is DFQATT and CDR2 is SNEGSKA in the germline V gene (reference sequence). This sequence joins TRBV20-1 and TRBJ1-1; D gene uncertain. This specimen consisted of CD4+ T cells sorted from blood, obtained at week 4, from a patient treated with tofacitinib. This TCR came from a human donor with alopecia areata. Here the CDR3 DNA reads TGCAGTGCTAGTGACACGTTCGAAGCTTTCTTT. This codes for CSASDTFEAFF.